The 21 T cell receptor beta chains presented below share a single source sample, sequenced in a study of blood T cell repertoires in COVID-19. The assay was immunoSEQ multiplex PCR, and TCRdb's table has in-frame clones only and misses some. The table has about 300,000 clones, 85% seen once. The sample consisted of PBMCs or T cells enriched from blood (not recorded which). The receptor source for this set is a woman in her 50s who had recovered from COVID-19.

The chain combines TRBV27 with TRBJ2-1, with 8 nucleotides matching TRBD1. This CDR3 region has 15 residues. The trim removed 5 bases at V and 4 bases at J, leaving 7 bases unmatched. The germline CDR1 and CDR2 sequences are MNHEY and SMNVEV (reference sequence). The CDR3 coding sequence is TGTGCCAGCAGTCCAGGGGGCTTGGGATACAATGAGCAGTTCTTC. Its translation: CASSPGGLGYNEQFF.

The chain links TRBV9 to TRBJ1-3; D perhaps matches TRBD1 (5 bases). Germline V gene sequence: CDR1 SGDLS, CDR2 YYNGEE. CDR3 length: 17 amino acids. Trimming removed 0 bases at V and 0 bases at J, with 13 bases between. CDR3 protein: CASSVVDQGSSGNTIYF. The CDR3 bases are TGTGCCAGCAGCGTAGTTGATCAGGGCTCCTCTGGAAACACCATATATTTT.

The V call is TRBV15, the J call TRBJ2-6; no clear D. Per germline, CDR1 LNHNV and CDR2 YYDKDF (reference sequence). The CDR3 contains 15 residues. With 4 bases removed from V and 2 bases from J, the gap between germline ends came to 9 bases. The CDR3 is CATSTVLAGANVLTF. DNA for the CDR3: TGTGCCACCAGCACCGTTCTAGCTGGGGCCAACGTCCTGACTTTC.

This chain links TRBV27 with TRBJ2-7; tentatively, D is TRBD1 (6 bases). Germline V gene sequence: CDR1 MNHEY, CDR2 SMNVEV (reference sequence). The V end lost 4 bases, the J end lost 3 bases, and 13 bases lay between the germline ends. CDR3 length: 14 amino acids. CDR3 coding DNA: TGTGCCAGCAGTTCCTCCGGGACATACTACGAGCAGTACTTC. The encoded protein is CASSSSGTYYEQYF.

This chain links TRBV2 with TRBJ2-1; maybe TRBD1 (6 bases). Looked up from germline, CDR1 is SNHLY and CDR2 is FYNNEI. Trimming stripped 2 bases from V and 4 bases from J, with 12 bases between. The CDR3 covers 15 residues. CDR3 protein: CASSETGTPYNEQFF. The CDR3 coding sequence is TGTGCCAGCAGTGAAACCGGGACACCATACAATGAGCAGTTCTTC.

The count of this clone is one. The chain combines TRBV7-2 with TRBJ1-1; possible D gene TRBD1, 6 bases. Germline V gene data show CDR1 as SGHTA and CDR2 as FQGNSA. Trimming took 5 bases from V and 0 from J, leaving 10 bases between them. The CDR3 sequence is 14 residues long. Here the CDR3 reads CASSRTVMNTEAFF. CDR3 DNA: TGTGCCAGCAGCCGGACAGTCATGAACACTGAAGCTTTCTTT.

CDR3 loop: CASSPTANQETQYF. The CDR3 DNA reads as TGTGCCAGTAGTCCCACAGCAAATCAAGAGACCCAGTACTTC. The chain links TRBV19 to TRBJ2-5; D is ambiguous. CDR1 and CDR2 from the germline V gene are LNHDA and SQIVND (reference sequence). The CDR3 totals 14 residues. V was clipped by 5 bases and J by 2 bases, with 12 bases between them.

The V and J genes are TRBV10-3 and TRBJ1-5, with 8 bases lining up with TRBD1. The CDR3 loop spans 15 amino acids. Germline V gene data show CDR1 as ENHRY and CDR2 as SYGVKD. The V segment lost 10 bases and the J segment 0 bases; nucleotides outside the gene matches: 8. The CDR3 coding sequence is TGTGCCACCGCACAGGGGGAGCGTAGCAATCAGCCCCAGCATTTT. This translates into CATAQGERSNQPQHF.

The chain combines TRBV11-2 with TRBJ2-7, with 7 bases identical to TRBD1. The V and J ends lost 2 bases and 0 bases, in that order; junction bases with no gene match: 4. The CDR3 is 15 residues long. CDR1 is SGHAT and CDR2 is FQNNGV in the germline V gene. The CDR3 nucleotides are TGTGCCAGCAGCTTAAACAGGGGTAGCTCCTACGAGCAGTACTTC. Its protein is CASSLNRGSSYEQYF.

This clone was picked up a small number of times. This sequence joins TRBV27 and TRBJ1-5; D remains unclear. V was pared by 2 bases and J by 5 bases, with 13 bases between. The germline V gene has CDR1 MNHEY and CDR2 SMNVEV (reference sequence). This CDR3 is 15 amino acids long. The CDR3: CASSLNGRRDQPQHF. The CDR3 nucleotides are TGTGCCAGCAGTTTAAATGGCAGGAGGGATCAGCCCCAGCATTTT.

The V call is TRBV11-3, the J call TRBJ1-3, with 11 bases that match TRBD1. V lost 5 bases and J lost 0; bases outside the gene matches: 6. The CDR3 is 17 amino acids. CDR1 and CDR2 from the germline V gene are SGHNT and YENEEA. The CDR3 DNA follows: TGTGCCAGCAGCCCAGGCGGGACAGGGGGCTCTGGAAACACCATATATTTT. This translates into CASSPGGTGGSGNTIYF.

J is TRBJ2-5 and V is TRBV24-1; TRBD2 matches at 9 bases. CDR1 and CDR2 from the germline V gene are KGHDR and SFDVKD. The CDR3 loop spans 14 amino acids. Trimming cost V 6 bases and J 1 base; bases outside gene matches: 2. CDR3 sequence: CATSKAGGQETQYF. In DNA, the CDR3 is TGTGCCACCAGTAAAGCGGGGGGCCAAGAGACCCAGTACTTC.

With respect to this clone: One end of the junction is discordant with germline, which a read error may explain. The CDR3 loop is CASSYSMMGAHSYEQYF. CDR3 bases: TGTGCCAGCAGCTACTCGATGATGGGGGCCCACTCCTACGAGCAGTACTTC. This rearrangement joins TRBV6-2 or TRBV6-3 to TRBJ2-7, with D possibly matching TRBD1 (6 bases). CDR3 length: 17 amino acids. Germline V gives CDR1 MNHEY, CDR2 SVGEGT.

The gene calls are TRBV28 and TRBJ1-1; the match to TRBD1 covers 9 bases. CDR1 MDHEN and CDR2 SYDVKM come from the germline V gene. The V and J ends lost 8 bases and 0 bases, in that order; junction bases with no gene match: 10. The CDR3 is 16 amino acids. This CDR3 is CASGNRGQVVNTEAFF. CDR3 nucleotides: TGTGCCAGCGGAAACAGGGGGCAAGTCGTGAACACTGAAGCTTTCTTT.

The chain employs TRBV4-1 and TRBJ1-6; 7 nucleotides line up with TRBD1. This CDR3 region has 16 residues. In germline, CDR1 is MGHRA, CDR2 YSYEKL. Trimming cost V 2 bases and J 10 bases; bases outside gene matches: 11. CDR3 nucleotide sequence: TGCGCCAGCAGCCAACCTAGACAGGGCTCCGGCTCACCCCTCCACTTT. It codes for CASSQPRQGSGSPLHF.

This chain uses TRBV5-6 with TRBJ2-7; D possibly corresponds to TRBD1 (5 bases). Trimming took 4 bases from V and 0 from J, leaving 17 bases between them. The CDR3 contains 16 residues. Germline V lookup: CDR1 SGHDT, CDR2 YYEEEE. As DNA, the CDR3 is TGTGCCAGCAGCCCGATCGACAGCCATAGCTCCTACGAGCAGTACTTC. Translation: CASSPIDSHSSYEQYF. Combining the CDR3 with reference TRBV5-6 and TRBJ2-7 gives the whole variable domain DAGVTQSPTHLIKTRGQQVTLRCSPKSGHDTVSWYQQALGQGPQFIFQYYEEEERQRGNFPDRFSGHQFPNYSSELNVNALLLGDSALYLCASSPIDSHSSYEQYFGPGTRLTVT.

The sample holds one count of this clone. CDR3 sequence: CASSIDRGRDNEQFF. In DNA form, the CDR3 reads TGTGCCAGCTCTATAGACAGGGGGAGAGACAATGAGCAGTTCTTC. The chain carries TRBV18 and TRBJ2-1; 9 bases align to TRBD1. Germline V gene lookup returns CDR1 KGHSH and CDR2 LQKENI. V lost 6 bases to trimming and J lost 5 bases; unmatched junction nucleotides: 8. The CDR3 is 15 amino acids.

The V gene is TRBV7-9, the J gene TRBJ2-6; 9 bases align to TRBD2. The CDR3 length is 17 residues. V dropped 6 bases and J dropped 2; count of bases not matched to a gene: 8. The germline V gene has CDR1 SEHNR and CDR2 FQNEAQ (reference sequence). CDR3 amino acids: CASSSVAGVPGANVLTF. The CDR3 coding sequence is TGTGCCAGCAGTTCTGTAGCGGGAGTCCCTGGGGCCAACGTCCTGACTTTC.

The rearrangement links TRBV6-1 to TRBJ2-7; 8 nucleotides line up with TRBD1. V lost 4 bases, J lost 5 bases, and 7 bases stayed unmatched. The CDR3 length is 14 residues. CDR1 is MNHNS, CDR2 SASEGT, per germline. This CDR3 reads CASSAADRAHEQYF. For the CDR3, the DNA is TGTGCCAGCAGTGCAGCGGACAGGGCCCACGAGCAGTACTTC.

The chain carries TRBV19 and TRBJ2-7; the D is unclear. CDR1 and CDR2 from the germline V gene are LNHDA and SQIVND (reference sequence). The CDR3 runs 13 residues. V gave up 4 bases and J gave up 3 bases, with 10 bases separating them. The CDR3 reads CASSTVQNYEQYF. The DNA for the CDR3 is TGTGCCAGTAGTACCGTACAGAACTACGAGCAGTACTTC.

The rearrangement links TRBV27 to TRBJ2-7, with 8 bases identical to TRBD2. The junction had 11 bases not matched to a gene; V was cut back by 6 bases and J by 1 base. Germline V gene lookup returns CDR1 MNHEY and CDR2 SMNVEV (reference sequence). The CDR3 runs to 16 residues. The CDR3 protein is CASSELSGVKSYEQYF. CDR3 nucleotide sequence: TGTGCCAGCAGCGAACTTAGCGGGGTAAAATCCTACGAGCAGTACTTC.